These T cell receptor beta chains were read from a single sample in a study of blood T cells in healthy people across ages. TCRdb ran MiXCR on the 5' RACE reads and lists one entry per CDR3 protein. This table has more than 500,000 distinct CDR3 sequences, roughly a quarter appearing once. This sample also belongs to another study, concerning T cells of mothers and their children.

Input material: blood. All receptors derive from a boy younger than 10 in good health. Both conserved end residues are trimmed from each CDR3.

V: TRBV15; CDR3: ATSSPGGLAGLTQY
V: TRBV20-1; CDR3: SARSGVSGNTIY
V: TRBV11-1; CDR3: ASGSGRDEQF
V: TRBV6-5; CDR3: ASSYLGGHEQF
V: TRBV28; CDR3: ASSLGQSGANVLT
V: TRBV20-1; CDR3: SARVTRPSTDTQY
V: TRBV6-5; CDR3: ASSYLSGTPKDYEQY
V: TRBV7-9; CDR3: ASSVGATRGYNEQF
V: TRBV29-1; CDR3: SVHRQNNEQF
V: TRBV5-1; CDR3: ASSLGRSSSYEQY
V: TRBV9; CDR3: ASSYGGTIQETQY
V: TRBV20-1; CDR3: SASASGETDTQY
V: TRBV3-1; CDR3: ASSQSLTGGTEAF
V: TRBV5-5; CDR3: ASTRWGGNTEAF
V: TRBV10-3; CDR3: AISAGDNEQF
V: TRBV6-5; CDR3: ASSVRGGPYEQY
V: TRBV7-2; CDR3: ASSLLGYAAGELF
V: TRBV30; CDR3: AWSRLAVQETQY
V: TRBV4-1; CDR3: ASSQGLDWDYEQY
V: TRBV21-1; CDR3: ASSKAPSRVSGLNEKLF
V: TRBV3-1; CDR3: ASSQDARDTQY
V: TRBV3-1; CDR3: ASSRGLPSSGNTIY
V: TRBV3-1; CDR3: ASSPGTSGFLLYEQY
V: TRBV6-2/TRBV6-3; CDR3: ASRTSGGLGSDTQY
V: TRBV5-6; CDR3: ASSPQTGSSGNTIY
V: TRBV3-1; CDR3: ASSQDRGWSPLH
V: TRBV12-3/TRBV12-4; CDR3: ASTRVGFYGYT
V: TRBV3-1; CDR3: ASSSRDRGAGYT
V: TRBV20-1; CDR3: SARDTIAPEWQY
V: TRBV5-8; CDR3: ASSLAGGAPGLRADTQY
V: TRBV9; CDR3: ASAEDPKGWETQY
V: TRBV28; CDR3: ATATSPLWELF
V: TRBV5-1; CDR3: ASSFRVSSYEQY
V: TRBV12-3/TRBV12-4; CDR3: ASSFNGPWGHGISGANVLT
V: TRBV9; CDR3: ASSEEGLAGYNEQF
V: TRBV20-1; CDR3: SALPGQAQETQY
V: TRBV20-1; CDR3: SARGIRGTGAVGTDSYEQY
V: TRBV7-7; CDR3: ASSTDWTDTQY
V: TRBV11-2; CDR3: ASSLSPRGLVETQY
V: TRBV4-3; CDR3: ASSPRQSNEKLF